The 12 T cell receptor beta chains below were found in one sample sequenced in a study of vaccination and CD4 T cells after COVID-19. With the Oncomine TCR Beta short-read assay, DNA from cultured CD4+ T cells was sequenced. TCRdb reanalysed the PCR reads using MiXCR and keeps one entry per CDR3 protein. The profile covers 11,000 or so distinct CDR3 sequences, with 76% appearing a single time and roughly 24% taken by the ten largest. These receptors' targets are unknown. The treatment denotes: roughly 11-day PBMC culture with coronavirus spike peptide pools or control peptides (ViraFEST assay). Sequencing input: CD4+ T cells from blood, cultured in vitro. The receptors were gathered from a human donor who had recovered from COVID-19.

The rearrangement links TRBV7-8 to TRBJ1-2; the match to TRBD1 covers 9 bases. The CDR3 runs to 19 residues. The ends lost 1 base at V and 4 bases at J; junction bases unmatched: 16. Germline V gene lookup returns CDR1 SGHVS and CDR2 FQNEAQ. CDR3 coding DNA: TGTGCCAGCAGCTTAGTCCCTTTGCGGGGACAGGGAAATACCTATGGCTACACCTTC. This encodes CASSLVPLRGQGNTYGYTF.

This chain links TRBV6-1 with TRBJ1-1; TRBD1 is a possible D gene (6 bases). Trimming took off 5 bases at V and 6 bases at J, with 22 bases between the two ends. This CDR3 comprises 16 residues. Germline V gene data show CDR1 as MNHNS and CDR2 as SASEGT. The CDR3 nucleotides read TGTGCCAGCAGTACAAGGACAGTGTTCAGTGTACCTGAAGCTTTCTTT. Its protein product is CASSTRTVFSVPEAFF.

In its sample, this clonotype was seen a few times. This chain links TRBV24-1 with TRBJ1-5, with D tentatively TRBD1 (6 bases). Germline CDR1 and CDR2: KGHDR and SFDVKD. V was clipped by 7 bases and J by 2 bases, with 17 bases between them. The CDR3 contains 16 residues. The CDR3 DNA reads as TGTGCCACCAGCGTCGGGGGCCTACGGGGCAATCAGCCCCAGCATTTT. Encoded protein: CATSVGGLRGNQPQHF.

The CDR3 DNA reads TGTGCCAGTAGTATCATTGGAACTAACTATGGCTACACCTTC. Translation gives CASSIIGTNYGYTF. This rearrangement joins TRBV19 to TRBJ1-2; D unresolved. From germline, CDR1 is LNHDA and CDR2 SQIVND (reference sequence). V gave up 3 bases and J gave up 0 bases, with 8 bases separating them. The CDR3 runs 14 residues.

The DNA of the CDR3 is TGTGCCAGCAGCTTAGCTGGAAACACCATATATTTT. It is translated as CASSLAGNTIYF. This rearrangement joins TRBV7-6 to TRBJ1-3; D gene ambiguous. This CDR3 spans 12 amino acids. Germline V lookup: CDR1 SGHVS, CDR2 FNYEAQ. V was shortened by 0 bases and J by 3 bases, with 0 bases between the two germline ends.

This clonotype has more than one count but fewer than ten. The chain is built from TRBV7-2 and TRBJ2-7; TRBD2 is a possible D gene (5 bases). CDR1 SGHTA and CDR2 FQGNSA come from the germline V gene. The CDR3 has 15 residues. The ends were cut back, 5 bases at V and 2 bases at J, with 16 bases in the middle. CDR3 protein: CASSASGVGTYEQYF. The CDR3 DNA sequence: TGTGCCAGCAGCGCCAGCGGTGTAGGCACCTACGAGCAGTACTTC.

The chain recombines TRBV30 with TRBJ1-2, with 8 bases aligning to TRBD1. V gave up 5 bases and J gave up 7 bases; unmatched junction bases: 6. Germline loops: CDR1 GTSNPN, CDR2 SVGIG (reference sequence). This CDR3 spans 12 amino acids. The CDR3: CAWGQGYGGYTF. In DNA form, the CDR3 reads TGTGCCTGGGGACAGGGCTACGGTGGCTACACCTTC. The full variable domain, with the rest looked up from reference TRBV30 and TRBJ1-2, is SQTIHQWPATLVQPVGSPLSLECTVEGTSNPNLYWYRQAAGRGLQLLFYSVGIGQISSEVPQNLSASRPQDRQFILSSKKLLLSDSGFYLCAWGQGYGGYTFGSGTRLTVV.

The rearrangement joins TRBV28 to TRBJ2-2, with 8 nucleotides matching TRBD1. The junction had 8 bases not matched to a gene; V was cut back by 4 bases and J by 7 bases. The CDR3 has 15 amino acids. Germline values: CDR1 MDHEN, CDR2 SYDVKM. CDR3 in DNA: TGTGCCAGCAGTTCTCACGACAGGGGAAACGGGGAGCTGTTTTTT. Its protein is CASSSHDRGNGELFF.

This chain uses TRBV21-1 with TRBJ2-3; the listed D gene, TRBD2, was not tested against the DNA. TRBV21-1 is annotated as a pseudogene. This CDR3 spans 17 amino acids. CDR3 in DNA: TGTGCCAGCAGCAAAGTATGCCTAGCGGGAGGAGGAGATACGCAGTATTTT. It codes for CASSKVCLAGGGDTQYF.

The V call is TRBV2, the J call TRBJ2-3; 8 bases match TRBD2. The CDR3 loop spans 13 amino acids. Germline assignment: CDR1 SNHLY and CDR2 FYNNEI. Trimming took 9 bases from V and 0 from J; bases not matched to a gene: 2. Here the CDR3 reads CARRLASTDTQYF. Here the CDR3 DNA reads TGTGCCAGAAGACTAGCGAGCACAGATACGCAGTATTTT.

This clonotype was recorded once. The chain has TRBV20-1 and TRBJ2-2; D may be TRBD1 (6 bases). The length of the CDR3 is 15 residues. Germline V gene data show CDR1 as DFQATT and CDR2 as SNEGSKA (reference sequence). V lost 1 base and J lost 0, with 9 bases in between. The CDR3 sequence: CSARVGQSNTGELFF. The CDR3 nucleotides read TGCAGTGCTAGAGTTGGACAGTCGAACACCGGGGAGCTGTTTTTT.

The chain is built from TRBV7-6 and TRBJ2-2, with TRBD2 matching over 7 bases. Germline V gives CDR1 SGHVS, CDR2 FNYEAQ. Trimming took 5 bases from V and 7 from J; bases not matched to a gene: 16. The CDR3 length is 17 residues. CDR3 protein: CASSTSGTVPGSGELFF. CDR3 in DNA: TGTGCCAGCAGCACCAGCGGGACGGTGCCGGGGAGCGGGGAGCTGTTTTTT. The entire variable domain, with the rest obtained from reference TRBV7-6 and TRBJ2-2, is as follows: GAGVSQSPRYKVTKRGQDVALRCDPISGHVSLYWYRQALGQGPEFLTYFNYEAQQDKSGLPNDRFSAERPEGSISTLTIQRTEQRDSAMYRCASSTSGTVPGSGELFFGEGSRLTVL.